The T cell receptor beta chain under discussion was sequenced for a study of cytomegalovirus exposure and HLA in healthy donors. Overall study context: The Caucasian-associated ancestry cluster held about 80% of a few hundred genotyped donors.

Turning to this clone: Its specificity is not known.

Study-level points and caveats: Investigators reported 164 TCR beta chains as tied to cytomegalovirus.

The primer mix had 60 Vbeta and 13 Jbeta primers. Using immunoSEQ multiplex PCR, the repertoire was profiled, and TCRdb retains in-frame clones only, with some absent. The sample has about 68,000 clones, 70% to 90% seen once. Though nominally healthy at sampling, donors likely had unrecorded immune exposures. The CDR3 totals 14 residues. In germline, CDR1 is SGHRS, CDR2 YFSETQ. V dropped 1 base and J dropped 3 bases, with 10 bases sitting between them. Sequencing was carried out using PBMCs. The receptor was isolated from a human donor in good health. This chain joins TRBV5-1 and TRBJ2-5, with D unresolved. The CDR3 loop is CASSLISPEETQYF. The CDR3 DNA reads as TGCGCCAGCAGCTTGATCTCCCCGGAAGAGACCCAGTACTTC.